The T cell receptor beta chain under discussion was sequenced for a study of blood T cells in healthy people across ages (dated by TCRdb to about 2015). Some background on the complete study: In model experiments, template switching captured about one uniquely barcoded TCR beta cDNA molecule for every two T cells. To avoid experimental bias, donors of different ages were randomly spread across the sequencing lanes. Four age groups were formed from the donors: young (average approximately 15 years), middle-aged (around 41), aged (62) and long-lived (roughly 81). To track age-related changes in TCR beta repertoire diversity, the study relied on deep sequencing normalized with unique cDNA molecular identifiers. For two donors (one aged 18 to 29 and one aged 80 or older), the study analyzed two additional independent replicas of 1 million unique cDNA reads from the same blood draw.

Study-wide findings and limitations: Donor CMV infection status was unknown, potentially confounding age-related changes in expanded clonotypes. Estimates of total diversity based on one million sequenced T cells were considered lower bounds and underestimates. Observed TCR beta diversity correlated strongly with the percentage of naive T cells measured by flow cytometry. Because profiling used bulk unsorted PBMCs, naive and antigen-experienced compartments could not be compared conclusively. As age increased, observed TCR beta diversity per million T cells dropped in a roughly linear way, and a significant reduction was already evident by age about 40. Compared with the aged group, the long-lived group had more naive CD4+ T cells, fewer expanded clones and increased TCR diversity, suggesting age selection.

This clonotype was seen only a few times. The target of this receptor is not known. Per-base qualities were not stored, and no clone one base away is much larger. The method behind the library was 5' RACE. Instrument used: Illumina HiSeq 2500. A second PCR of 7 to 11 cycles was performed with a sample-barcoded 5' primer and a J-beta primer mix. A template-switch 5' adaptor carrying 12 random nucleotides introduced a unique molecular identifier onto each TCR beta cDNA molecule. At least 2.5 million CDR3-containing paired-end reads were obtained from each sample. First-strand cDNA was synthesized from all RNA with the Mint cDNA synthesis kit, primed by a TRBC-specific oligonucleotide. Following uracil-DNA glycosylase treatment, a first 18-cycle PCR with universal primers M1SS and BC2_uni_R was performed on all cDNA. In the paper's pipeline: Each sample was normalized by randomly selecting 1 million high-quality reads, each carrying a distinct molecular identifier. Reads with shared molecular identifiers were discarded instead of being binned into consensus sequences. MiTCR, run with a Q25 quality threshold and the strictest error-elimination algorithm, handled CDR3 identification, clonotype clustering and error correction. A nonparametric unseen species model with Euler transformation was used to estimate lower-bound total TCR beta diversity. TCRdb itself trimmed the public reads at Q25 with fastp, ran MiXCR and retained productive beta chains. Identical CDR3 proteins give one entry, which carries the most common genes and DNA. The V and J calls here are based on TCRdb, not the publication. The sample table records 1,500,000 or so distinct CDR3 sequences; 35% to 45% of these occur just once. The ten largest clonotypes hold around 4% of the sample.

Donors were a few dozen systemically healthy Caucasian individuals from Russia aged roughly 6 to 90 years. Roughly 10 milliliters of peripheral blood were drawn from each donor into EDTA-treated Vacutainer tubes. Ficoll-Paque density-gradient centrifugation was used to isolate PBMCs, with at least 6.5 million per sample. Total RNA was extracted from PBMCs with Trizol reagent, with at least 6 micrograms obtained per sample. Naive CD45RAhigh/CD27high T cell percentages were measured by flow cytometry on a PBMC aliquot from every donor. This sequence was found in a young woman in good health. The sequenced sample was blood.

This receptor has the CDR3 CASSSTADYGYTF. The DNA sequence is as follows: TGTGCCAGCAGCTCGACAGCTGACTATGGCTACACCTTC. The sequence is built from TRBV28 and TRBJ1-2, with TRBD1 tentatively as D gene (5 bases match). CDR1 MDHEN and CDR2 SYDVKM were looked up in the germline V gene. The germline ends are 11 bases apart after V is trimmed by 6 bases and J by 3 bases. From the cysteine up to the phenylalanine, the CDR3 has a length of 13 residues. Just CDR3 DNA is preserved here, 39 bases in frame from base 1.